This TCR beta chain was identified in a study of a mutant IDH1 vaccine in newly diagnosed glioma. Study in general: Treated patients, averaging about 40 years, were about 60% male and roughly 38% female. Earlier therapy was either radiotherapy, temozolomide, or both, and most got both. General study results and limits: A vaccine-induced immune response developed in roughly 93% of the patients.

Using immunoSEQ multiplex PCR, the repertoire was profiled, and TCRdb retains in-frame clones only, with some absent. The sample consists of roughly 35,000 clones, 75% to 90% of them appearing once. Time point specified: baseline, week 1 (first vaccination visit). Treatment denoted: pre-vaccination baseline after standard-of-care therapy. Diagnosis in the donors showed new WHO grade 3 or 4 astrocytomas that were IDH1-mutant and ATRX-lost. In the case of this clone: Its antigen remains unknown.

CDR1 is SGDLS and CDR2 is YYNGEE in the germline V gene. The CDR3 is 14 amino acids. V dropped 3 bases and J dropped 2 bases, with 8 bases sitting between them. The TCR was taken from a woman aged 35 to 49 with glioma. The genes are TRBV9 and TRBJ2-2; TRBD1 is a possible D gene (6 bases). Sequencing was performed on PBMCs, taken from a glioma patient treated with radiotherapy, temozolomide or both. The CDR3 DNA reads TGTGCCAGCAGCGCACAGGGTAACACCGGGGAGCTGTTTTTT. It codes for CASSAQGNTGELFF.